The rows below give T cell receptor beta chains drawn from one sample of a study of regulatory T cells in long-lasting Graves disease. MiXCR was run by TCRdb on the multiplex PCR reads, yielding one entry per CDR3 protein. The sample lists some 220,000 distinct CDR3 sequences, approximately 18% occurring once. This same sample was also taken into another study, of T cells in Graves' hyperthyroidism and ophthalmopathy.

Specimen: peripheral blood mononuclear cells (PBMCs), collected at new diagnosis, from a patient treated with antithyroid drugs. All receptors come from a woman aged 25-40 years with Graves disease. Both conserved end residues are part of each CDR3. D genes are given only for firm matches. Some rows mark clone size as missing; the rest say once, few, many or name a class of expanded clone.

CDR3: CASSRGQSQETQYF; DNA: TGTGCCAGCAGCAGGGGACAGAGCCAAGAGACCCAGTACTTC; size: many; D: TRBD1; V: TRBV11-2; J: TRBJ2-5
CDR3: CASSLMGGPGMKQFF; DNA: TGTGCCAGCAGTTTAATGGGAGGGCCTGGTATGAAGCAGTTCTTC; size: NA; D: TRBD2; V: TRBV12-3/TRBV12-4; J: TRBJ2-1
CDR3: CASSPGGGNTEALF; DNA: TGTGCCAGCAGCCCGGGGGGGGGGAACACTGAAGCTTTATTT; size: NA; D: NA; V: TRBV14; J: TRBJ1-1
CDR3: CASRPRTSGGLANTGELFF; DNA: TGTGCCAGCAGGCCGAGGACTAGCGGGGGGCTCGCGAACACCGGGGAGCTGTTTTTT; size: many; D: TRBD2; V: TRBV6-1; J: TRBJ2-2
CDR3: CASTLGGTNTGEPFF; DNA: TGTGCCAGCACCCTCGGGGGGACGAACACCGGGGAGCCGTTTTTT; size: NA; D: TRBD2; V: TRBV3-1; J: TRBJ2-2
CDR3: CASSLRLAGDHEQFF; DNA: TGTGCCAGCAGCTTACGGCTAGCGGGAGACCATGAGCAGTTCTTC; size: many; D: TRBD2; V: TRBV7-9; J: TRBJ2-1
CDR3: CASILTGKAVYGYTF; DNA: TGTGCCAGCATCCTTACAGGGAAGGCGGTCTATGGCTACACCTTC; size: many; D: NA; V: TRBV5-8; J: TRBJ1-2
CDR3: CASSEWGIQETQYF; DNA: TGTGCCAGCAGTGAATGGGGCATCCAAGAGACCCAGTACTTC; size: NA; D: NA; V: TRBV25-1; J: TRBJ2-5
CDR3: CASSSYTAGGWYNEQFF; DNA: TGTGCCAGCAGCTCTTATACGGCGGGAGGGTGGTACAATGAGCAGTTCTTC; size: many; D: TRBD2; V: TRBV27; J: TRBJ2-1
CDR3: CAWSPNLTGRNTEAFF; DNA: TGTGCCTGGAGTCCTAACCTGACAGGGAGGAACACTGAAGCTTTCTTT; size: NA; D: TRBD1; V: TRBV30; J: TRBJ1-1
CDR3: CSVERFPYEQYF; DNA: TGCAGCGTTGAGCGTTTTCCCTACGAGCAGTACTTC; size: many; D: NA; V: TRBV29-1; J: TRBJ2-7
CDR3: CASSLGGVTETQYF; DNA: TGTGCCAGCAGCTTAGGGGGGGTCACGGAGACCCAGTACTTC; size: many; D: NA; V: TRBV7-9; J: TRBJ2-5
CDR3: CASSPQVNRGAGNTIYF; DNA: TGTGCCAGCAGCCCGCAGGTGAATCGAGGGGCTGGAAACACCATATATTTT; size: few; D: NA; V: TRBV7-6; J: TRBJ1-3
CDR3: CSASGVDGNTIYF; DNA: TGCAGTGCTAGTGGGGTAGATGGAAACACCATATATTTT; size: once; D: NA; V: TRBV20-1; J: TRBJ1-3
CDR3: CASRPTSYEQYF; DNA: TGTGCCAGCAGGCCGACTAGTTACGAGCAGTACTTC; size: many; D: NA; V: TRBV28; J: TRBJ2-7
CDR3: CASSRQGPETQYF; DNA: TGTGCCAGCAGTCGACAGGGCCCGGAGACCCAGTACTTC; size: many; D: TRBD1; V: TRBV12-3/TRBV12-4; J: TRBJ2-5
CDR3: CASSSAADGYRGYTF; DNA: TGTGCCAGCAGTTCCGCCGCGGACGGCTATCGGGGCTACACCTTC; size: NA; D: NA; V: TRBV6-5; J: TRBJ1-2
CDR3: CAAGGTNTGELFF; DNA: TGTGCCGCAGGGGGGACGAACACCGGGGAGCTGTTTTTT; size: many; D: NA; V: TRBV28; J: TRBJ2-2
CDR3: CAISDLSYEQYF; DNA: TGTGCCATCAGTGACCTTTCCTACGAGCAGTACTTC; size: NA; D: NA; V: TRBV10-3; J: TRBJ2-7
CDR3: CASTPGQTQPQHF; DNA: TGTGCCAGTACCCCGGGACAGACTCAGCCCCAGCATTTT; size: many; D: TRBD1; V: TRBV19; J: TRBJ1-5
CDR3: CASSRSGGLETQYF; DNA: TGTGCCAGCAGCCGTAGCGGGGGCCTGGAGACCCAGTACTTC; size: many; D: TRBD2; V: TRBV11-2; J: TRBJ2-5
CDR3: CASSPLAGGLHNEQFF; DNA: TGTGCCAGCAGTCCGCTAGCGGGAGGGCTCCACAATGAGCAGTTCTTC; size: NA; D: TRBD2; V: TRBV6-1; J: TRBJ2-1
CDR3: CASSLFGTGSAEAFF; DNA: TGTGCCAGCAGTTTATTTGGGACAGGGTCTGCCGAAGCTTTCTTT; size: many; D: TRBD1; V: TRBV28; J: TRBJ1-1
CDR3: CASSARTGRYGYTF; DNA: TGTGCCAGCAGTGCCCGGACAGGGCGCTATGGCTACACCTTC; size: NA; D: TRBD1; V: TRBV2; J: TRBJ1-2
CDR3: CASSLDPTLRGKNIQYF; DNA: TGTGCCAGCAGCTTAGATCCCACCCTGAGGGGGAAAAACATTCAGTACTTC; size: many; D: NA; V: TRBV11-2; J: TRBJ2-4
CDR3: CASSDETGGVAGNQPQHF; DNA: TGTGCCAGTAGTGACGAGACAGGGGGCGTCGCTGGCAATCAGCCCCAGCATTTT; size: many; D: TRBD1; V: TRBV19; J: TRBJ1-5
CDR3: CASSEVSGGARRNEQFF; DNA: TGTGCCAGCAGTGAAGTGAGCGGGGGGGCCAGGAGGAATGAGCAGTTCTTC; size: NA; D: TRBD2; V: TRBV25-1; J: TRBJ2-1
CDR3: CASSYLSVGSPLHF; DNA: TGTGCCAGCAGTTATTTGTCCGTTGGGTCACCCCTCCACTTT; size: many; D: NA; V: TRBV6-2/TRBV6-3; J: TRBJ1-6
CDR3: CASVQGGYGYTF; DNA: TGTGCCAGCGTTCAGGGAGGCTATGGCTACACCTTC; size: many; D: NA; V: TRBV6-1; J: TRBJ1-2
CDR3: CATSRESIIVTEATEAFF; DNA: TGTGCCACCAGCAGAGAGAGTATCATAGTGACAGAGGCCACTGAAGCTTTCTTT; size: many; D: NA; V: TRBV15; J: TRBJ1-1
CDR3: CASRRTGRGGYTF; DNA: TGTGCCAGCAGACGGACAGGCCGCGGGGGCTACACCTTC; size: many; D: TRBD1; V: TRBV12-3/TRBV12-4; J: TRBJ1-2
CDR3: CSVQQGAPNYGYTF; DNA: TGCAGCGTTCAACAGGGGGCGCCGAACTATGGCTACACCTTC; size: few; D: TRBD1; V: TRBV29-1; J: TRBJ1-2
CDR3: CASSLRQGGNQPQHF; DNA: TGTGCCAGCAGCTTGAGGCAGGGAGGCAATCAGCCCCAGCATTTT; size: many; D: NA; V: TRBV7-8; J: TRBJ1-5
CDR3: CSASGSSYNEQFF; DNA: TGCAGTGCTAGTGGTAGCTCCTACAATGAGCAGTTCTTC; size: many; D: NA; V: TRBV20-1; J: TRBJ2-1
CDR3: CATSRGTGGSEAFF; DNA: TGTGCCACCAGCAGAGGTACAGGGGGATCTGAAGCTTTCTTT; size: many; D: TRBD1; V: TRBV15; J: TRBJ1-1
CDR3: CASNADRGNTGELFF; DNA: TGTGCCAGCAACGCGGACAGGGGTAACACCGGGGAGCTGTTTTTT; size: many; D: TRBD1; V: TRBV11-1; J: TRBJ2-2
CDR3: CSVTGLSRDTEAFF; DNA: TGCAGCGTGACCGGCCTCAGCCGGGACACTGAAGCTTTCTTT; size: many; D: NA; V: TRBV29-1; J: TRBJ1-1
CDR3: CASRRGGLNIQYF; DNA: TGTGCCAGCAGAAGGGGGGGGTTGAACATTCAGTACTTC; size: many; D: NA; V: TRBV28; J: TRBJ2-4
CDR3: CSVGQAGGYTF; DNA: TGCAGCGTTGGGCAGGCTGGGGGCTACACCTTC; size: many; D: NA; V: TRBV29-1; J: TRBJ1-2
CDR3: CASSESGTSGPQETQYF; DNA: TGTGCCAGCAGTGAATCCGGGACTAGCGGCCCTCAAGAGACCCAGTACTTC; size: once; D: TRBD2; V: TRBV2; J: TRBJ2-5
CDR3: CASSIQLYGYTF; DNA: TGTGCCAGTAGTATCCAGCTGTATGGCTACACCTTC; size: many; D: NA; V: TRBV19; J: TRBJ1-2
CDR3: CAALGQESGNTIYF; DNA: TGTGCCGCCCTGGGACAGGAGTCTGGAAACACCATATATTTT; size: many; D: TRBD1; V: TRBV2; J: TRBJ1-3
CDR3: CASSFVDHYGYTF; DNA: TGTGCCAGCAGTTTCGTGGACCACTATGGCTACACCTTC; size: many; D: NA; V: TRBV28; J: TRBJ1-2
CDR3: CASSLVRGGPYNEQFF; DNA: TGTGCCAGCAGCTTAGTTCGGGGGGGCCCCTACAATGAGCAGTTCTTC; size: many; D: TRBD2; V: TRBV7-9; J: TRBJ2-1
CDR3: CASSPTGSQETQYF; DNA: TGTGCCAGCTCACCAACAGGGAGCCAAGAGACCCAGTACTTC; size: many; D: NA; V: TRBV18; J: TRBJ2-5
CDR3: CSGGNYQETQYF; DNA: TGCAGCGGTGGGAACTACCAAGAGACCCAGTACTTC; size: many; D: NA; V: TRBV20-1; J: TRBJ2-5
CDR3: CASSQAGRRDTQYF; DNA: TGTGCCAGCAGCCAAGCAGGGCGGAGGGATACGCAGTATTTT; size: NA; D: NA; V: TRBV4-2; J: TRBJ2-3
CDR3: CASSAISVQGSHGYTF; DNA: TGTGCCAGCAGCGCCATTTCTGTTCAGGGATCTCATGGCTACACCTTC; size: many; D: NA; V: TRBV2; J: TRBJ1-2
CDR3: CASSEQVGRLDAFF; DNA: TGTGCCAGCAGTGAACAAGTGGGACGGCTCGATGCTTTCTTT; size: many; D: NA; V: TRBV6-1; J: TRBJ1-1
CDR3: CASSLILAGGISYNEQFF; DNA: TGCGCCAGCAGCTTGATACTAGCGGGAGGGATCTCCTACAATGAGCAGTTCTTC; size: NA; D: TRBD2; V: TRBV5-1; J: TRBJ2-1